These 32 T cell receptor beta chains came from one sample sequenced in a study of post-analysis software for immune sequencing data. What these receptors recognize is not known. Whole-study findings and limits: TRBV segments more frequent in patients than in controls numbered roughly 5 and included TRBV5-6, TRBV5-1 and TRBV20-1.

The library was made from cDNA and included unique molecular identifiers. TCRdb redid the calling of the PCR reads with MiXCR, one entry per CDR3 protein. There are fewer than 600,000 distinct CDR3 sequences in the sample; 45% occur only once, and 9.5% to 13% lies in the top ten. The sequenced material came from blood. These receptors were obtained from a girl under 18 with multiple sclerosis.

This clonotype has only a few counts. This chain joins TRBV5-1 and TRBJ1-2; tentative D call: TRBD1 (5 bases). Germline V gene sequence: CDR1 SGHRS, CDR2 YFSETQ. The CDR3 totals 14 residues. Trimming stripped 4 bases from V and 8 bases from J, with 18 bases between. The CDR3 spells CASSTGTAEEGYTF. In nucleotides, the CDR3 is TGCGCCAGCAGCACCGGGACGGCAGAGGAGGGCTACACCTTC.

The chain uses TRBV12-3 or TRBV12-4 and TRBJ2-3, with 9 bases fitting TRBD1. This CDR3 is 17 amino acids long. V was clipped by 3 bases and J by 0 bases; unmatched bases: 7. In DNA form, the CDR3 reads TGTGCCAGCAGTTTTTGGAGGACAGGGGTGAGCACAGATACGCAGTATTTT. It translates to CASSFWRTGVSTDTQYF.

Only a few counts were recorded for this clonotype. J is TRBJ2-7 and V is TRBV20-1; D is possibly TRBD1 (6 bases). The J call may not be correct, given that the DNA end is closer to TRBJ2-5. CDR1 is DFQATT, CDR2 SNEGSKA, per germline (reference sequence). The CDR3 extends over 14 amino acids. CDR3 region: CSAPRAGDRETQYF. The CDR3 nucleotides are TGCAGTGCTCCTCGGGCAGGGGATCGTGAGACCCAGTACTTC.

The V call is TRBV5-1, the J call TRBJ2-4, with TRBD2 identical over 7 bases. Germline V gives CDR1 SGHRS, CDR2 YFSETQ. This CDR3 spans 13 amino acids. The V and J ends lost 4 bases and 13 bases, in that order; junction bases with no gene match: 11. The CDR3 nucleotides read TGCGCCAGCAGCCCTGTCCGGGACTACCAGCAGTACTTC. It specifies CASSPVRDYQQYF.

This chain's CDR3 is CASSLRDRNRTDTQYF. CDR3 coding DNA: TGTGCCAGCAGCCTTAGGGACAGAAACAGAACAGATACGCAGTATTTT. J is TRBJ2-3 and V is TRBV7-3; TRBD1 agrees at 7 bases. CDR1 and CDR2 from the germline V gene are SGHTA and FQGTGA. The ends lost 5 bases at V and 3 bases at J; junction bases unmatched: 11. The CDR3 is made up of 16 amino acids.

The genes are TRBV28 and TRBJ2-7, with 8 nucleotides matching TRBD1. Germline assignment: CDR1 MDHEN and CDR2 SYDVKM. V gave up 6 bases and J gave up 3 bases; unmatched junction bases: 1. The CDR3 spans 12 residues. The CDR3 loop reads CASRDRDYEQYF. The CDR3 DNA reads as TGTGCCAGCAGGGACAGGGACTACGAGCAGTACTTC.

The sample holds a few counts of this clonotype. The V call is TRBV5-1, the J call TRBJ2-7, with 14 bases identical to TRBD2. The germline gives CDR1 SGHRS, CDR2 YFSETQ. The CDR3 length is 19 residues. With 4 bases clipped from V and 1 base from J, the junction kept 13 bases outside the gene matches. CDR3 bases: TGCGCCAGCAGCGGACCGACTAGCGGGAGGGCCTCTGTTTCCTACGAGCAGTACTTC. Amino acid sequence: CASSGPTSGRASVSYEQYF.

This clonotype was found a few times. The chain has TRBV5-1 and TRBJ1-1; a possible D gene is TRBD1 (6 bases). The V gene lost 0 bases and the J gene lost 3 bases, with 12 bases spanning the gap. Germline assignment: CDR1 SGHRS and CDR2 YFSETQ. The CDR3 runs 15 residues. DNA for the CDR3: TGCGCCAGCAGCTTGGAAAGACAGGCGGACACTGAAGCTTTCTTT. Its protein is CASSLERQADTEAFF.

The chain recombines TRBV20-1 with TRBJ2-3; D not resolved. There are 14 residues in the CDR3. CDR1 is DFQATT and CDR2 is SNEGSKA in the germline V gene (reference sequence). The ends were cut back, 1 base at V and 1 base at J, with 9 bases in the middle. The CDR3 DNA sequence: TGCAGTGCTAGAGCGTTTGTAGGCACAGATACGCAGTATTTT. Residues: CSARAFVGTDTQYF.

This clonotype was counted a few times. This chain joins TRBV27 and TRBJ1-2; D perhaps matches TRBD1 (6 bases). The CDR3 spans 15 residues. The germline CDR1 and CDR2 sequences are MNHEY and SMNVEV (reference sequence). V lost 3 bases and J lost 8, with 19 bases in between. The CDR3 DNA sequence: TGTGCCAGCAGTTTGAAAGGGGGGAGGGGTGACGGCTACACCTTC. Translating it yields CASSLKGGRGDGYTF.

The CDR3 sequence is CASSPRGADTEAFF. The CDR3 nucleotides are TGTGCCAGCAGCCCACGCGGGGCGGACACTGAAGCTTTCTTT. The V gene is TRBV14, the J gene TRBJ1-1; perhaps TRBD1 as D (5 bases). Germline CDR1 and CDR2: SGHDN and FVKESK. CDR3 size: 14 residues. V was pared by 4 bases and J by 3 bases, with 12 bases between.

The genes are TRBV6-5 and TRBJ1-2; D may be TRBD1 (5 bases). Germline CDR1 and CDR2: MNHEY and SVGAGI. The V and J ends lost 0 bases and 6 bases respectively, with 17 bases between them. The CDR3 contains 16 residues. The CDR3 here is CASSYSFRQGLNGYTF. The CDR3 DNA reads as TGTGCCAGCAGTTACTCTTTCCGGCAGGGTTTGAATGGCTACACCTTC.

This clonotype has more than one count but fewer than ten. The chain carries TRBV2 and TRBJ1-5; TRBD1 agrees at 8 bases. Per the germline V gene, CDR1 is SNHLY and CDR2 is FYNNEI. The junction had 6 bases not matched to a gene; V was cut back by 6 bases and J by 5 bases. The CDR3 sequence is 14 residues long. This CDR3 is CASSNDRGDQPQHF. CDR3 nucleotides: TGTGCCAGCAGCAACGACAGGGGAGATCAGCCCCAGCATTTT.

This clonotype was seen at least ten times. CDR3 coding DNA: TGCAGCGTTGTGGACAGGGCATCCACCTACGAGCAGTACTTC. Its protein is CSVVDRASTYEQYF. The chain is built from TRBV29-1 and TRBJ2-7; 8 bases agree with TRBD1. Germline CDR1 is SQVTM and CDR2 is ANQGSEA. This CDR3 region has 14 residues. After removal of 4 bases from V and 2 bases from J, the junction contained 7 bases not matched to a gene.

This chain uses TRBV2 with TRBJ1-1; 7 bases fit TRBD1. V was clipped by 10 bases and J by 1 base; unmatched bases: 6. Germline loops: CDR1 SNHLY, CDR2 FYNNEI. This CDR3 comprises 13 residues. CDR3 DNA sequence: TGTGCCAAACAGGGGCATTGGAACACTGAAGCTTTCTTT. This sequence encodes CAKQGHWNTEAFF. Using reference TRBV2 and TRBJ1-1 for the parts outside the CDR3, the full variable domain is EPEVTQTPSHQVTQMGQEVILRCVPISNHLYFYWYRQILGQKVEFLVSFYNNEISEKSEIFDDQFSVERPDGSNFTLKIRSTKLEDSAMYFCAKQGHWNTEAFFGQGTRLTVV.

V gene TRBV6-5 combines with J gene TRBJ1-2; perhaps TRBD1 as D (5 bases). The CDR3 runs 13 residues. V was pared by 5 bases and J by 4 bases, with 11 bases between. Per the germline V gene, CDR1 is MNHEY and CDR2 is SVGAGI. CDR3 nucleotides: TGTGCCAGCAGTCCCGGGACTAGCTATGGCTACACCTTC. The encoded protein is CASSPGTSYGYTF.

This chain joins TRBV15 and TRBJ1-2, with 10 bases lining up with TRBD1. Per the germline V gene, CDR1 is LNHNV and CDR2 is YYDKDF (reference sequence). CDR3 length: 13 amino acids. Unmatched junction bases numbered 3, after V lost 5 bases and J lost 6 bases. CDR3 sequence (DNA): TGTGCCACCAGCGAGACAGGGGGCGATGGCTACACCTTC. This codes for CATSETGGDGYTF.

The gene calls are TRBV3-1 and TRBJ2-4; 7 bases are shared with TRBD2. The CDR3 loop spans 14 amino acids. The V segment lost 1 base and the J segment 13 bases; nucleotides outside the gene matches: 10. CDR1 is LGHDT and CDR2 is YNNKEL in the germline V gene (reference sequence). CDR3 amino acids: CASSQGRAGREQYF. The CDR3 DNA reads TGTGCCAGCAGCCAAGGGCGAGCGGGAAGGGAGCAGTACTTC.

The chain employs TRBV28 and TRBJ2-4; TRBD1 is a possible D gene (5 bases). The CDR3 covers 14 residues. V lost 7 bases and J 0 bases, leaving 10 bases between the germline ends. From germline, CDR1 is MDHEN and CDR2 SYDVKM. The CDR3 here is CASTPQVAKNIQYF. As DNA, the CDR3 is TGTGCCAGCACCCCACAGGTAGCCAAAAACATTCAGTACTTC. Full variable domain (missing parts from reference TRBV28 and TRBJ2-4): DVKVTQSSRYLVKRTGEKVFLECVQDMDHENMFWYRQDPGLGLRLIYFSYDVKMKEKGDIPEGYSVSREKKERFSLILESASTNQTSMYLCASTPQVAKNIQYFGAGTRLSVL.

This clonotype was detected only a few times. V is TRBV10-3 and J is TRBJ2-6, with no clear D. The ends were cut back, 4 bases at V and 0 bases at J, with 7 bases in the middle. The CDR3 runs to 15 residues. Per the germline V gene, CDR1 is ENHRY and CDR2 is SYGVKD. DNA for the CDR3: TGTGCCATCAGTGGTGACTTCTCTGGGGCCAACGTCCTGACTTTC. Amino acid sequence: CAISGDFSGANVLTF.

CDR3 nucleotide sequence: TGTGCCAGCAGCGTAGATTGGGAGACAGGGGATGAAAAACTGTTTTTT. Its translation is CASSVDWETGDEKLFF. V usage is TRBV9 and J usage is TRBJ1-4; TRBD1 matches at 8 bases. The CDR3 is 16 amino acids. Germline CDR1 is SGDLS and CDR2 is YYNGEE. The trim removed 0 bases at V and 6 bases at J, leaving 7 bases unmatched.

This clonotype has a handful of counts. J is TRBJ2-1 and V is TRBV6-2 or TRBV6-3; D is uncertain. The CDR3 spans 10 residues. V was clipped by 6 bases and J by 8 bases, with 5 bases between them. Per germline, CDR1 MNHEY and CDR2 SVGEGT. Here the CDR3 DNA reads TGTGCCAGCAGAGATTATGAGCAGTTCTTC. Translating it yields CASRDYEQFF.

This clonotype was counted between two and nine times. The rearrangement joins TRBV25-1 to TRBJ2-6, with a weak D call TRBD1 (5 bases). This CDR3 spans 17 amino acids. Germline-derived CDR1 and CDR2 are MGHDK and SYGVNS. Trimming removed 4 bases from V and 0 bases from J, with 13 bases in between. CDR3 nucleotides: TGTGCCAGCAGTGTTTCGATAGACAGCTCTGGGGCCAACGTCCTGACTTTC. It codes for CASSVSIDSSGANVLTF.

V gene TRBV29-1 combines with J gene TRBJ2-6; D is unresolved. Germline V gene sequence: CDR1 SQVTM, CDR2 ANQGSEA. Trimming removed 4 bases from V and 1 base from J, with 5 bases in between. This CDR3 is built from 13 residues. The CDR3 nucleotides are TGCAGCGTTGGAGCTTCTGGGGCCAACGTCCTGACTTTC. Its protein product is CSVGASGANVLTF. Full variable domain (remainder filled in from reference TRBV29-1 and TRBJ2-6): SAVISQKPSRDICQRGTSLTIQCQVDSQVTMMFWYRQQPGQSLTLIATANQGSEATYESGFVIDKFPISRPNLTFSTLTVSNMSPEDSSIYLCSVGASGANVLTFGAGSRLTVL.

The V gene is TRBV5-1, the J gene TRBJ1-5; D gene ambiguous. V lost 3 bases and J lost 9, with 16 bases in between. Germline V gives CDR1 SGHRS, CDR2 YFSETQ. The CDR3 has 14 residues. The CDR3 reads CASSSDPLEGPQHF. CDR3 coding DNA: TGCGCCAGCAGCTCGGATCCCCTTGAGGGGCCCCAGCATTTT.

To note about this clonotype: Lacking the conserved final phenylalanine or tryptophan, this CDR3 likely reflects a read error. CDR3 amino acids: CASSLGLAGDTQYL. CDR3 bases: TGTGCCAGCAGCCTGGGACTTGCGGGCGATACGCAGTATTTA. This sequence joins TRBV7-2 and TRBJ2-3, with D maybe TRBD2 (6 bases). Germline CDR1 and CDR2: SGHTA and FQGNSA. V was trimmed by 5 bases and J by 6 bases, leaving 15 bases between them. The CDR3 has 14 residues.

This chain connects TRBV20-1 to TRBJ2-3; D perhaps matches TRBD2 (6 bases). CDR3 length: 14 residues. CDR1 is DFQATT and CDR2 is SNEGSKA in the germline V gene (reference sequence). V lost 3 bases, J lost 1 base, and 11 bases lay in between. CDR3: CSARLERGTDTQYF. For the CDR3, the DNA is TGCAGTGCTAGGCTCGAGCGGGGCACAGATACGCAGTATTTT.

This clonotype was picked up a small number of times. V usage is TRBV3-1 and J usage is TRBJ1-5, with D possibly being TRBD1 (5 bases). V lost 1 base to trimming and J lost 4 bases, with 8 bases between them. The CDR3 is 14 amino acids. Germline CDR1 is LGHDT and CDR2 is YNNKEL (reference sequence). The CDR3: CASSQAGMNQPQHF. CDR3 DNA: TGTGCCAGCAGCCAAGCAGGGATGAATCAGCCCCAGCATTTT.

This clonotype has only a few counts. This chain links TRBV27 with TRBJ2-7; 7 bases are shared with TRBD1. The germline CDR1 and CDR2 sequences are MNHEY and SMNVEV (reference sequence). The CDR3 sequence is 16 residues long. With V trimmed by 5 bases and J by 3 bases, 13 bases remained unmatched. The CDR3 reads CASSADRAFLVYEQYF. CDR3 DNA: TGTGCCAGCAGTGCCGACAGGGCCTTTCTGGTCTACGAGCAGTACTTC.

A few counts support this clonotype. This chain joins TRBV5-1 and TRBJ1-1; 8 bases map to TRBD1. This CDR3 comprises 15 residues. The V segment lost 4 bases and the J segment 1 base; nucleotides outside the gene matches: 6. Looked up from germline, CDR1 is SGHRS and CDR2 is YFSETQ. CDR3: CASSLGQGSNTEAFF. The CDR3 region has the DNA TGCGCCAGCAGCCTCGGACAGGGCTCGAACACTGAAGCTTTCTTT.

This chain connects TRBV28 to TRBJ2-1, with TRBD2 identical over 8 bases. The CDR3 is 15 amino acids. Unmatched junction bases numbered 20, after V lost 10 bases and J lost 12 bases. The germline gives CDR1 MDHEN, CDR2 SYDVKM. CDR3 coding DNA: TGTGCCATCCGACCGGGGGGGCCAAGGCCTGCGGGGCAGTTCTTC. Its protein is CAIRPGGPRPAGQFF. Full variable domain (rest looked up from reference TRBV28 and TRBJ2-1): DVKVTQSSRYLVKRTGEKVFLECVQDMDHENMFWYRQDPGLGLRLIYFSYDVKMKEKGDIPEGYSVSREKKERFSLILESASTNQTSMYLCAIRPGGPRPAGQFFGPGTRLTVL.

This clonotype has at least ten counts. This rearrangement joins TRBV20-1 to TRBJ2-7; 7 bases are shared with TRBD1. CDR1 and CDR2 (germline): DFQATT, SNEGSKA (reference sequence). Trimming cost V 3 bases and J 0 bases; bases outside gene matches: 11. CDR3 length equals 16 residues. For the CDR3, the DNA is TGCAGTGCTAGCCAGCTCGGACAGGTTAGCTCCTACGAGCAGTACTTC. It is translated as CSASQLGQVSSYEQYF.